The TCR beta chain under discussion was sequenced for a study of CD8 T cells in Susac syndrome. Turning to this clonotype: Antigen unknown.

The authors sequenced TCR beta from blood CD8+ and CD4+ T cells. Study outcomes and limitations: TCR sequencing and HLA analysis covered a relatively small number of individuals.

This CDR3 contains 13 residues. V was shortened by 4 bases and J by 2 bases, with 6 bases between the two germline ends. CDR1 and CDR2 from the germline V gene are MNHEY and SMNVEV (reference sequence). Random hexamers primed reverse transcription of about 0.5 to 1 ug RNA. In TCRdb, the immunoSEQ multiplex PCR reads were re-called with MiXCR into one record per CDR3 protein. Here the sample spans 160,000 or so distinct CDR3 sequences, roughly 95% being singletons. This chain uses TRBV27 with TRBJ2-1; D is unresolved. The sequence derives from a human donor with multiple sclerosis. Sequencing was done on a sample of CD8+ T cells from PBMCs. DNA for the CDR3: TGTGCCAGCAGTTCCACGGCCTACAATGAGCAGTTCTTC. This sequence encodes CASSSTAYNEQFF.